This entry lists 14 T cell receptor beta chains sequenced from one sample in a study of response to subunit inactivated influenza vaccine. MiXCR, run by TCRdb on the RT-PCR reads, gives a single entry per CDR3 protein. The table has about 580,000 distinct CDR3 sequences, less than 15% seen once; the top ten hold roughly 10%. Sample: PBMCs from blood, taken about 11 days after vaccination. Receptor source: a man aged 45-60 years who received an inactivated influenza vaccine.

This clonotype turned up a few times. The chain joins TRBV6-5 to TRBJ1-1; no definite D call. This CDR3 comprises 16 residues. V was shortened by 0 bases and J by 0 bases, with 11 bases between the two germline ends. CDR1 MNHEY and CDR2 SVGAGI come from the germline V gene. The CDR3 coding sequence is TGTGCCAGCAGTTACTCAAGGGCCTGGATGAACACTGAAGCTTTCTTT. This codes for CASSYSRAWMNTEAFF.

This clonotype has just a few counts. The CDR3 is CASSLGLGGGRTNYNEQFF. The CDR3 DNA sequence: TGTGCCAGCAGTTTGGGGCTGGGCGGGGGGCGAACCAACTACAATGAGCAGTTCTTC. The gene calls are TRBV28 and TRBJ2-1; 8 bases fit TRBD2. There are 19 residues in the CDR3. Germline values: CDR1 MDHEN, CDR2 SYDVKM. J gave up 3 bases and V 3 bases, and 16 bases lay outside the gene matches. The entire variable domain, with the rest obtained from reference TRBV28 and TRBJ2-1, is as follows: DVKVTQSSRYLVKRTGEKVFLECVQDMDHENMFWYRQDPGLGLRLIYFSYDVKMKEKGDIPEGYSVSREKKERFSLILESASTNQTSMYLCASSLGLGGGRTNYNEQFFGPGTRLTVL.

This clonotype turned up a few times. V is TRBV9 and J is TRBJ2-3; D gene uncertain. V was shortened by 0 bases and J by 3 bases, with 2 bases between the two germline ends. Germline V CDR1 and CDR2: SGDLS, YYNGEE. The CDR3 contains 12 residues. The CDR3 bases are TGTGCCAGCAGCGTAGCTACAGATACGCAGTATTTT. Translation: CASSVATDTQYF.

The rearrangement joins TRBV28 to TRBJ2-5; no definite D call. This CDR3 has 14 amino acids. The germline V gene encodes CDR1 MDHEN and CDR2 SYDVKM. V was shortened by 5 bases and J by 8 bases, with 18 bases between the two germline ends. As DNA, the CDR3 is TGTGCCAGCAGTCCACTCAAGGAAGTAGGCACCCAGTACTTC. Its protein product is CASSPLKEVGTQYF. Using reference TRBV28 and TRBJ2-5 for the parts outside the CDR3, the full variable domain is DVKVTQSSRYLVKRTGEKVFLECVQDMDHENMFWYRQDPGLGLRLIYFSYDVKMKEKGDIPEGYSVSREKKERFSLILESASTNQTSMYLCASSPLKEVGTQYFGPGTRLLVL.

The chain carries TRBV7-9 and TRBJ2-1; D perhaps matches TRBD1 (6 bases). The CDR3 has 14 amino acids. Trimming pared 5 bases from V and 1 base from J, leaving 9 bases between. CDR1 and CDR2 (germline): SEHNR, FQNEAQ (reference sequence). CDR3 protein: CASSRDTSYNEQFF. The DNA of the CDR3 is TGTGCCAGCAGCCGGGACACATCCTACAATGAGCAGTTCTTC.

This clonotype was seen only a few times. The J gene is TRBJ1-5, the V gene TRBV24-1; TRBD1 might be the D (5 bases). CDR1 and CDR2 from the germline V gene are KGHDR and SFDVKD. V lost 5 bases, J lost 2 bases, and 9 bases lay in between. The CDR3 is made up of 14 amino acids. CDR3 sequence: CATSGQGRNQPQHF. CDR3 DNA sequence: TGTGCCACCAGTGGGCAGGGTCGCAATCAGCCCCAGCATTTT.

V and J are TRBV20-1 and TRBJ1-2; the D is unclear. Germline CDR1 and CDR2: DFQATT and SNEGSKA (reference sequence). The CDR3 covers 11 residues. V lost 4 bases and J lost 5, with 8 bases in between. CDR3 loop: CSANIGYGYTF. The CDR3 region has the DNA TGCAGTGCTAATATTGGGTATGGCTACACCTTC.

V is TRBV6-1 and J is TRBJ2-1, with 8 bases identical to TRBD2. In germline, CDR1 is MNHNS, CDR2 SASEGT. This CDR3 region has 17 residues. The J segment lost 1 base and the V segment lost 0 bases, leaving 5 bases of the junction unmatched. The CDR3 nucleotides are TGTGCCAGCAGTGAAGCCGCACTAGCGGTATCCTACAATGAGCAGTTCTTC. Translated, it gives CASSEAALAVSYNEQFF.

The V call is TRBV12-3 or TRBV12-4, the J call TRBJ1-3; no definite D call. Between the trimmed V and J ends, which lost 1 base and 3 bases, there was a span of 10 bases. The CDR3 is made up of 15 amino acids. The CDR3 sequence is CASSLGTGGGNTIYF. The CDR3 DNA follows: TGTGCCAGCAGTTTAGGGACGGGCGGTGGAAACACCATATATTTT.

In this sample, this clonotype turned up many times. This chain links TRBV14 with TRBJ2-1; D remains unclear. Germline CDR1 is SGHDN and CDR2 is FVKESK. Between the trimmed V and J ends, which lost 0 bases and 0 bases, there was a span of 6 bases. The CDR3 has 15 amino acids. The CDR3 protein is CASSQEWGSYNEQFF. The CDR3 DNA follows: TGTGCCAGCAGCCAAGAGTGGGGCTCCTACAATGAGCAGTTCTTC.

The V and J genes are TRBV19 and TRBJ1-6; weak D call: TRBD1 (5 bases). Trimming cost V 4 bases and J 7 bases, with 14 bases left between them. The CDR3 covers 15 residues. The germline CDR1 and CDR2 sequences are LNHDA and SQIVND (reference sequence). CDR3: CASSTGRRTNSPLHF. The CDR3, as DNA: TGTGCCAGTAGTACGGGACGGAGAACCAATTCACCCCTCCACTTT.

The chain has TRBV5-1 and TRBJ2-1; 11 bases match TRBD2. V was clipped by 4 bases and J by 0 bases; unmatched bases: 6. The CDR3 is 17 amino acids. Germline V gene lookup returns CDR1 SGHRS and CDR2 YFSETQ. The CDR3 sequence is CASSLTSGGGSYNEQFF. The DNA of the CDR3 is TGCGCCAGCAGCCTCACTAGCGGGGGAGGCTCCTACAATGAGCAGTTCTTC.

The chain's CDR3 is CSAGGPFNEKLFF. As DNA, the CDR3 is TGCAGTGCGGGGGGCCCATTTAATGAAAAACTGTTTTTT. The genes are TRBV20-1 and TRBJ1-4, with TRBD1 as a possible D gene (6 bases). Germline CDR1 is DFQATT and CDR2 is SNEGSKA (reference sequence). Trimming pared 6 bases from V and 4 bases from J, leaving 12 bases between. The CDR3 sequence is 13 residues long.

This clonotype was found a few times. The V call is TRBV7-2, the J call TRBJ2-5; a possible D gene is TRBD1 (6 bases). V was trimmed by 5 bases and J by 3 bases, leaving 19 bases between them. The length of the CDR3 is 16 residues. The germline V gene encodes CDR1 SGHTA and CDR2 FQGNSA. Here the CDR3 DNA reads TGTGCCAGCAGCGCAATTAGGGGAGACAGGAAAGAGACCCAGTACTTC. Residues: CASSAIRGDRKETQYF.